One sample yielded the 8 T cell receptor beta chains listed below, sequenced in a study of control samples from healthy donors and cancer patients. Some clones are missing from TCRdb's copy, which holds only in-frame ones; the method was immunoSEQ multiplex PCR. This sample has approximately 97,000 clones; around 85% occur once, and the top ten carry around a fifth. The source material was blood. These receptors were taken from a man younger than 40 in good health.

As to this clone: This same CDR3 is encoded by further DNA sequences in the sample. V gene TRBV7-9 combines with J gene TRBJ1-5; TRBD1 is a possible D gene (5 bases). Per the germline V gene, CDR1 is SEHNR and CDR2 is FQNEAQ (reference sequence). The CDR3 has 14 residues. V was shortened by 3 bases and J by 0 bases, with 6 bases between the two germline ends. The CDR3 loop reads CASSFDSSNQPQHF. In DNA, the CDR3 is TGTGCCAGCAGCTTTGACAGTAGCAATCAGCCCCAGCATTTT.

V usage is TRBV19 and J usage is TRBJ2-2, with a possible D match to TRBD1 (5 bases). The CDR3 extends over 15 amino acids. V gave up 3 bases and J gave up 2 bases, with 10 bases separating them. Germline loops: CDR1 LNHDA, CDR2 SQIVND (reference sequence). CDR3 sequence reads: CASSMAQGNTGELFF. CDR3 in DNA: TGTGCCAGTAGTATGGCTCAGGGAAACACCGGGGAGCTGTTTTTT.

The chain has TRBV4-1 and TRBJ2-4; 7 positions agree with TRBD1. The CDR3 covers 15 residues. V shed 0 bases and J 6 bases; nucleotides not matched to a gene: 5. Germline CDR1 MGHRA, CDR2 YSYEKL. The CDR3 loop reads CASSQDVRDRNIQYF. In nucleotides, the CDR3 is TGCGCCAGCAGCCAAGATGTAAGGGACAGAAACATTCAGTACTTC.

By sample fraction, this clone is medium-sized. The V gene is TRBV2, the J gene TRBJ1-6; no reliable D call. The CDR3 loop spans 14 amino acids. The V gene lost 8 bases and the J gene lost 4 bases, with 12 bases spanning the gap. Germline V gives CDR1 SNHLY, CDR2 FYNNEI. The CDR3 sequence: CASCPIPYNSPLHF. The CDR3 DNA is TGTGCCAGCTGTCCCATCCCATATAATTCACCCCTCCACTTT.

The V gene is TRBV28, the J gene TRBJ1-2; D is uncertain. The germline V gene has CDR1 MDHEN and CDR2 SYDVKM. Trimming pared 8 bases from V and 0 bases from J, leaving 10 bases between. This CDR3 contains 13 residues. CDR3 in DNA: TGTGCCAGCCAGTACAACGCTAACTATGGCTACACCTTC. Translating it yields CASQYNANYGYTF.

The chain recombines TRBV7-9 with TRBJ2-3; 7 nucleotides align to TRBD2. V shed 5 bases and J 1 base; nucleotides not matched to a gene: 9. Germline lookup yields CDR1 SEHNR and CDR2 FQNEAQ (reference sequence). The CDR3 consists of 16 residues. The CDR3 is CASSPRLGGGTDTQYF. The CDR3, as DNA: TGTGCCAGCAGCCCCCGGCTGGGGGGGGGCACAGATACGCAGTATTTT.

Concerning this clone: Other nucleotide sequences from this sample produce the same CDR3. The chain combines TRBV25-1 with TRBJ2-7; D may be TRBD1 (6 bases). The CDR3 totals 14 residues. CDR1 MGHDK and CDR2 SYGVNS come from the germline V gene. Deletions cut 4 bases from V and 3 bases from J, with 13 bases between. CDR3 in DNA: TGTGCCAGCAGTGTACCGGGACACATCTACGAGCAGTACTTC. Amino acids: CASSVPGHIYEQYF.

The genes are TRBV7-9 and TRBJ1-4; the D is unclear. CDR3 size: 13 residues. CDR1 SEHNR and CDR2 FQNEAQ come from the germline V gene (reference sequence). Trimming took 1 base from V and 7 from J, leaving 7 bases between them. The DNA of the CDR3 is TGTGCCAGCAGCTTAGACATGTCTGAAAAACTGTTTTTT. Amino acids: CASSLDMSEKLFF.